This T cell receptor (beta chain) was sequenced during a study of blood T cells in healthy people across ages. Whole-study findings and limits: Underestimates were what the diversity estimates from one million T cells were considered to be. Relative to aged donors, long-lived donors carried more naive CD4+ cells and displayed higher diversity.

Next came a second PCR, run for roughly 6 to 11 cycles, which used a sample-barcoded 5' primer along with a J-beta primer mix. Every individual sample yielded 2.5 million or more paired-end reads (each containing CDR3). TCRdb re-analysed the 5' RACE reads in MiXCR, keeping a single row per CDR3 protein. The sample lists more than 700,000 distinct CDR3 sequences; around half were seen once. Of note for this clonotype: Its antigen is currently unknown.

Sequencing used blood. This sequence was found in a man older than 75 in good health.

The CDR3 loop reads CASSEASGRALEQYF. In DNA, the CDR3 is TGTGCCAGCAGTGAGGCTAGCGGGAGGGCTTTGGAGCAGTACTTC. This chain links TRBV2 with TRBJ2-4; 12 positions match TRBD2. V shed 3 bases and J 13 bases; nucleotides not matched to a gene: 10. CDR1 and CDR2 (germline): SNHLY, FYNNEI. The CDR3 contains 15 residues.